These 4 T cell receptor beta chains were sequenced from one sample in a study of T cells in Graves' hyperthyroidism and ophthalmopathy (dated by TCRdb to about 2019). The library was made by multiplex PCR. Data came from an Illumina HiSeq 2000. TCR beta CDR3 regions were amplified from RNA transcripts. The TCR CDR3 was subjected to a first round of RT-PCR using the HTBI primer set and the Qiagen OneStep RT-PCR kit. TCRdb reran the public reads through fastp at Q25 and MiXCR, keeping productive beta chains. Rows merge per CDR3 protein into single entries with the most common DNA and genes. The sample table holds about 250,000 distinct CDR3 sequences, of which 22% were seen once. The top ten hold 50% to 75% of the sample. Sequencing was performed on blood. Receptor source: a man aged 30 to 45 with Graves' ophthalmopathy.

The V gene is TRBV11-3, the J gene TRBJ2-3; TRBD2 agrees at 8 bases. Germline V gene lookup returns CDR1 SGHNT and CDR2 YENEEA. There are 15 residues in the CDR3. V was clipped by 2 bases and J by 5 bases; unmatched bases: 6. CDR3 coding DNA: TGTGCCAGCAGCTTATACGGGAGGGTTCAAGATACGCAGTATTTT. It codes for CASSLYGRVQDTQYF.

This chain links TRBV10-1 with TRBJ2-1; 9 bases agree with TRBD1. V lost 6 bases to trimming and J lost 7 bases; unmatched junction nucleotides: 13. Per the germline V gene, CDR1 is WNHNN and CDR2 is SYGVQD (reference sequence). The CDR3 is made up of 16 amino acids. CDR3 sequence: CASSKSRDRARNEQFF. The CDR3 coding sequence is TGCGCCAGCAGCAAGAGCCGGGACAGGGCGAGAAATGAGCAGTTCTTC.

V gene TRBV7-9 combines with J gene TRBJ2-1; 7 nucleotides align to TRBD2. V was pared by 6 bases and J by 7 bases, with 12 bases of the junction left unmatched. Germline V gives CDR1 SEHNR, CDR2 FQNEAQ (reference sequence). The CDR3 contains 15 residues. The CDR3 DNA reads TGTGCCAGCAGTCACCGGCCTGGCGGGAGTAATGAGCAGTTCTTC. This sequence encodes CASSHRPGGSNEQFF.

This clonotype has a handful of counts. The gene calls are TRBV11-2 and TRBJ2-3; tentative D call: TRBD2 (5 bases). Per the germline V gene, CDR1 is SGHAT and CDR2 is FQNNGV. V was clipped by 2 bases and J by 0 bases, with 9 bases between them. The CDR3 runs 15 residues. Here the CDR3 DNA reads TGTGCCAGCAGCTTATTTGTAGCGAGCACAGATACGCAGTATTTT. Its translation: CASSLFVASTDTQYF. The entire variable domain, with the rest obtained from reference TRBV11-2 and TRBJ2-3, is as follows: EAGVAQSPRYKIIEKRQSVAFWCNPISGHATLYWYQQILGQGPKLLIQFQNNGVVDDSQLPKDRFSAERLKGVDSTLKIQPAKLEDSAVYLCASSLFVASTDTQYFGPGTRLTVL.